One and the same sample provided the 10 T cell receptor beta chains below, sequenced in a study of cytomegalovirus exposure and HLA in healthy donors. PCR involved 60 Vbeta and 13 Jbeta primers. Assay: immunoSEQ multiplex PCR; the TCRdb copy retains only in-frame clones and omits some. Seen here are roughly 190,000 clones, roughly 80% observed once, and the top ten hold less than 4.5%. Sequences were obtained from PBMCs. These receptors were obtained from a man aged 50-60 years in good health and CMV-seronegative.

The CDR3 coding sequence is TGTGCCAGCAGCCCGGGGGGGGCTGGGGGCTACACCTTC. Protein product: CASSPGGAGGYTF. The J gene is TRBJ1-2, the V gene TRBV6-5; D may be TRBD1 (6 bases). The CDR3 contains 13 residues. Germline CDR1 MNHEY, CDR2 SVGAGI. V was clipped by 6 bases and J by 8 bases, with 16 bases between them.

V usage is TRBV2 and J usage is TRBJ1-5, with D perhaps TRBD1 (5 bases). Trimming stripped 7 bases from V and 4 bases from J, with 11 bases between. The germline V gene encodes CDR1 SNHLY and CDR2 FYNNEI. There are 13 residues in the CDR3. Here the CDR3 reads CASMRGPNQPQHF. CDR3 in DNA: TGTGCCAGCATGCGGGGACCGAATCAGCCCCAGCATTTT.

The rearrangement joins TRBV4-1 to TRBJ2-1, with D unresolved. The germline CDR1 and CDR2 sequences are MGHRA and YSYEKL. V gave up 4 bases and J gave up 10 bases, with 11 bases separating them. CDR3 size: 12 residues. The CDR3 is CASSPSVREQFF. The CDR3 coding sequence is TGCGCCAGCAGCCCGTCAGTCAGGGAGCAGTTCTTC.

This clone was counted a few times. The CDR3 sequence is CASSLVWTVNTGELFF. The CDR3 DNA sequence: TGTGCCAGCAGCTTAGTATGGACTGTGAACACCGGGGAGCTGTTTTTT. The gene calls are TRBV7-3 and TRBJ2-2, with a possible D match to TRBD2 (5 bases). CDR3 length: 16 amino acids. V lost 2 bases, J lost 1 base, and 11 bases lay in between. Germline values: CDR1 SGHTA, CDR2 FQGTGA.

V usage is TRBV9 and J usage is TRBJ1-2; no clear D. Deletions cut 4 bases from V and 8 bases from J, with 9 bases between. The germline gives CDR1 SGDLS, CDR2 YYNGEE. This CDR3 is 11 amino acids long. The CDR3 spells CASSLGSGYTF. The DNA for the CDR3 is TGTGCCAGCAGCCTAGGTTCAGGCTACACCTTC.

The chain employs TRBV15 and TRBJ2-1; D is unclear. This CDR3 has 13 amino acids. Germline CDR1 reads LNHNV; CDR2 reads YYDKDF (reference sequence). V was shortened by 2 bases and J by 5 bases, with 7 bases between the two germline ends. CDR3 bases: TGTGCCACCAGCAGACCTTTTGACAATGAGCAGTTCTTC. This encodes CATSRPFDNEQFF.

This clone was counted between two and nine times. V is TRBV5-1 and J is TRBJ2-3; 7 nucleotides match TRBD1. Trimming removed 3 bases from V and 1 base from J; junction bases left unmatched: 5. There are 15 residues in the CDR3. Germline V gives CDR1 SGHRS, CDR2 YFSETQ. CDR3 loop: CASSWTGRGTDTQYF. The DNA for the CDR3 is TGCGCCAGCAGCTGGACAGGTCGGGGCACAGATACGCAGTATTTT.

The count of this clone is one. This rearrangement joins TRBV6-5 to TRBJ1-2, with D possibly being TRBD1 (5 bases). Germline lookup yields CDR1 MNHEY and CDR2 SVGAGI. Trimming cost V 2 bases and J 8 bases, with 12 bases left between them. This CDR3 comprises 13 residues. CDR3 region: CASSYLQGGGYTF. CDR3 sequence (DNA): TGTGCCAGCAGTTACCTGCAGGGTGGAGGCTACACCTTC.

The V call is TRBV29-1, the J call TRBJ1-1; 7 bases agree with TRBD1. J gave up 11 bases and V 7 bases, and 7 bases lay outside the gene matches. CDR3 size: 10 residues. Germline lookup yields CDR1 SQVTM and CDR2 ANQGSEA. CDR3 in amino acids: CSGRDSEAFF. CDR3 DNA: TGCAGCGGCCGGGACAGCGAGGCTTTCTTT.

V and J are TRBV6-5 and TRBJ1-2; no reliable D call. The CDR3 extends over 13 amino acids. CDR1 is MNHEY and CDR2 is SVGAGI in the germline V gene. V lost 2 bases to trimming and J lost 4 bases, with 8 bases between them. The CDR3: CASSYPGSYGYTF. DNA of the CDR3: TGTGCCAGCAGTTACCCGGGGAGCTATGGCTACACCTTC.